This TCR beta chain was identified in a study of cytomegalovirus exposure and HLA in healthy donors. Trimming cost V 4 bases and J 10 bases, with 12 bases left between them. Germline loops: CDR1 SGDLS, CDR2 YYNGEE. The CDR3 length is 12 residues. A multiplex PCR was run with 60 Vbeta primers and 13 Jbeta primers. Original processing notes: In a later analysis, the count reached about 75 million unique TCR beta chains, with about 10 million shared. This table comes from immunoSEQ multiplex PCR, and its TCRdb copy is limited to in-frame clones, with some not included. V, J and clone size derive from that table, while D and trimming were established from the DNA sequence. The sample holds roughly 70,000 clones; roughly 72% are singletons and the top ten take about 6.5%.

The specimen was PBMCs. V usage is TRBV9 and J usage is TRBJ2-1; the D is unclear. This sequence originates from a man aged 50 to 60 in good health and CMV-seronegative. This CDR3 is CASSPQSREQFF. CDR3 nucleotide sequence: TGTGCCAGCAGCCCCCAATCTCGGGAGCAGTTCTTC.